The 25 T cell receptor beta chains reported below all come from one sample, sequenced in a study of blood T cells in healthy people across ages. Then a second PCR, running roughly 7 to 11 cycles, was carried out with a sample-barcoded 5' primer and a J-beta primer mix. TCRdb analysed the 5' RACE reads with MiXCR anew, one entry per CDR3 protein. The sample includes approximately 810,000 distinct CDR3 sequences, about 36% of them seen just once. The sample consisted of blood. Receptors originate from a man between 18 and 29 years old in good health.

The rearrangement joins TRBV4-2 to TRBJ1-1; 7 positions match TRBD1. The germline CDR1 and CDR2 sequences are LGHNA and YNFKEQ. The CDR3 loop spans 15 amino acids. The V gene end was trimmed by 1 base and the J gene end by 5 bases; junction bases not matched to a gene: 7. The CDR3 sequence is CASSQAKGAGTEAFF. The CDR3 coding sequence is TGTGCCAGCAGCCAAGCCAAGGGGGCGGGGACTGAAGCTTTCTTT.

On this clonotype itself: This may be a read error: a much more frequent sequence differs by one nucleotide. V and J are TRBV7-9 and TRBJ2-5, with D unclear. V was clipped by 1 base and J by 1 base, with 7 bases between them. Germline CDR1 is SEHNR and CDR2 is FQNEAQ (reference sequence). The CDR3 is 14 residues long. In DNA form, the CDR3 reads TGTGCCAGCAGCTTAGTCCCGACCCAAGAGACCCAGTACTTC. Its protein is CASSLVPTQETQYF. Complete variable domain (other parts from reference TRBV7-9 and TRBJ2-5): DTGVSQNPRHKITKRGQNVTFRCDPISEHNRLYWYRQTLGQGPEFLTYFQNEAQLEKSRLLSDRFSAERPKGSFSTLEIQRTEQGDSAMYLCASSLVPTQETQYFGPGTRLLVL.

A few counts support this clonotype. The chain has TRBV7-2 and TRBJ2-1; the match to TRBD2 covers 9 bases. Germline V gene sequence: CDR1 SGHTA, CDR2 FQGNSA. The V segment lost 1 base and the J segment 8 bases; nucleotides outside the gene matches: 6. The length of the CDR3 is 15 residues. CDR3 sequence (DNA): TGTGCCAGCAGCTTAGGGCGGGGGGGCCCTGATGAGCAGTTCTTC. Its translation: CASSLGRGGPDEQFF.

The rearrangement joins TRBV4-1 to TRBJ2-3; no clear D gene. CDR3 length equals 12 residues. Trimming removed 4 bases at V and 6 bases at J, with 8 bases between. Germline V gene data show CDR1 as MGHRA and CDR2 as YSYEKL. CDR3 sequence (DNA): TGCGCCAGCAGCCGCCCGATGGATACGCAGTATTTT. It is translated as CASSRPMDTQYF.

The chain recombines TRBV28 with TRBJ1-4; maybe TRBD1 (6 bases). The CDR3 is 13 residues long. CDR1 and CDR2 (germline): MDHEN, SYDVKM. V shed 5 bases and J shed 8 bases, with 12 bases lying between them. DNA of the CDR3: TGTGCCAGCAGTCCAGGGGCGATGGAAAAACTGTTTTTT. As protein: CASSPGAMEKLFF.

This clonotype was recorded only once. This could be a read error, since a much larger clone is one nucleotide away. The chain joins TRBV3-1 to TRBJ2-1; D unclear. Germline CDR1 and CDR2: LGHDT and YNNKEL (reference sequence). The CDR3 length is 15 residues. The V and J ends lost 3 bases and 6 bases respectively, with 15 bases between them. The CDR3 region is CASSQERVWVNEQFF. DNA for the CDR3: TGTGCCAGCAGCCAGGAGCGAGTATGGGTCAATGAGCAGTTCTTC.

This clonotype was seen a handful of times. This sequence joins TRBV5-5 and TRBJ1-6, with D hard to call. The V end lost 4 bases, the J end lost 9 bases, and 26 bases lay between the germline ends. Germline assignment: CDR1 SGHKS and CDR2 YYEKEE (reference sequence). This CDR3 region has 18 residues. CDR3 DNA: TGTGCCAGCAGCCTTTTCCCAAGCTCCGACAAGTCCGGTTCACCCCTCCACTTT. Its translation: CASSLFPSSDKSGSPLHF.

The chain joins TRBV5-1 to TRBJ2-2; D possibly corresponds to TRBD1 (5 bases). The V end was cut by 4 bases, the J end by 6 bases, with 10 bases between. Germline V gives CDR1 SGHRS, CDR2 YFSETQ. The CDR3 has 13 residues. This CDR3 is CASSPDKAGELFF. The CDR3 DNA is TGCGCCAGCAGCCCGGACAAGGCCGGGGAGCTGTTTTTT.

The chain has TRBV12-3 or TRBV12-4 and TRBJ1-1; TRBD1 might be the D (5 bases). The germline V and J ends were trimmed by 1 base and 3 bases, with 12 bases remaining between them. CDR3 length: 15 residues. The CDR3, as DNA: TGTGCCAGCAGTTTAGGGCAGGGTGGGGACACTGAAGCTTTCTTT. This encodes CASSLGQGGDTEAFF.

A note on this clonotype: This clone may be a read error of a much larger clone one base away. The chain employs TRBV6-2 or TRBV6-3 and TRBJ2-7, with 7 bases lining up with TRBD2. Germline loops: CDR1 MNHEY, CDR2 SVGEGT. The CDR3 has 14 residues. The DNA for the CDR3 is TGTGCCGGCAGTTATGCAGCGGGGACCTACGAGCAGTACTTC. Translated, it gives CAGSYAAGTYEQYF.

This clonotype was seen only a few times. The genes are TRBV20-1 and TRBJ1-5; D is ambiguous. CDR3 length equals 15 residues. Trimming shortened V by 6 bases and J by 0 bases, and 15 bases separated the two germline ends. Per the germline V gene, CDR1 is DFQATT and CDR2 is SNEGSKA (reference sequence). For the CDR3, the DNA is TGCAGTGCCGACGACACGGGTTATAGCAATCAGCCCCAGCATTTT. Protein sequence: CSADDTGYSNQPQHF.

On this clonotype: This may be a read error, as it is one base from a much larger clone. The V gene is TRBV29-1, the J gene TRBJ2-3, with D perhaps matching TRBD1 or TRBD2 (5 bases each). The V end lost 4 bases, the J end lost 3 bases, and 14 bases lay between the germline ends. Per germline, CDR1 SQVTM and CDR2 ANQGSEA. This CDR3 has 14 residues. CDR3 in DNA: TGCAGCGTTGTCCGGGACGGAGCAACAGATACGCAGTATTTT. Translating it yields CSVVRDGATDTQYF.

The sample holds many counts of this clonotype. This chain joins TRBV20-1 and TRBJ2-7; perhaps TRBD2 as D (6 bases). CDR1 is DFQATT and CDR2 is SNEGSKA in the germline V gene (reference sequence). Trimming removed 1 base at V and 0 bases at J, with 16 bases between. CDR3 length: 16 residues. The CDR3 region has the DNA TGCAGTGCTAGAGGGCTGACTAGACCAAGCTCCTACGAGCAGTACTTC. This translates into CSARGLTRPSSYEQYF.

V is TRBV18 and J is TRBJ1-2, with 7 bases fitting TRBD1. Germline V gene lookup returns CDR1 KGHSH and CDR2 LQKENI. The CDR3 sequence is 16 residues long. The V and J ends lost 5 bases and 4 bases, in that order; junction bases with no gene match: 13. CDR3 nucleotides: TGTGCCAGCTCAGGGCAGGGGGAGACCGCATCCTATGGCTACACCTTC. This sequence encodes CASSGQGETASYGYTF.

This clonotype has a handful of counts. The chain couples TRBV12-3 or TRBV12-4 to TRBJ1-5, with D possibly TRBD1 on 6 matching bases. The CDR3 is made up of 14 amino acids. Trimming took 2 bases from V and 5 from J, leaving 10 bases between them. CDR3 amino acids: CASSLLRGDQPQHF. CDR3 nucleotide sequence: TGTGCCAGCAGTTTACTCAGGGGCGATCAGCCCCAGCATTTT.

As concerns this clonotype: The junction and the germline gene differ at one end; a read error may be behind it. V is TRBV29-1 and J is TRBJ1-6; no reliable D call. This CDR3 spans 13 amino acids. The germline CDR1 and CDR2 sequences are SQVTM and ANQGSEA. The CDR3 sequence: CSVELGSGSPPHF. The CDR3 DNA is TGCAGCGTTGAACTGGGAAGTGGATCACCCCCCCACTTT.

V and J are TRBV6-5 and TRBJ2-3; 7 nucleotides agree with TRBD2. CDR3 length equals 16 residues. Germline V gene data show CDR1 as MNHEY and CDR2 as SVGAGI. Trimming took 6 bases from V and 1 from J; bases not matched to a gene: 10. This CDR3 is CASRTLRTSGTDTQYF. The CDR3 DNA reads as TGTGCCAGCAGAACCCTAAGAACTAGCGGCACAGATACGCAGTATTTT.

Points on this clonotype: A read error may produce the germline difference seen at one junction end. The CDR3 is CASSLGGGSYSEQFF. In nucleotides, the CDR3 is TGTGCCAGCAGTTTAGGGGGTGGCTCCTACAGTGAGCAGTTCTTC. The chain is built from TRBV12-3 or TRBV12-4 and TRBJ2-1, with D unclear. The CDR3 extends over 15 amino acids.

This chain uses TRBV6-2 or TRBV6-3 with TRBJ2-3; 7 bases align to TRBD1. With V trimmed by 4 bases and J by 1 base, 8 bases remained unmatched. The CDR3 is 16 amino acids. Germline V gives CDR1 MNHEY, CDR2 SVGEGT. The chain's CDR3 is CASSFLTGTGTDTQYF. The CDR3 DNA follows: TGTGCCAGCAGTTTTCTGACCGGGACAGGCACAGATACGCAGTATTTT.

This clonotype showed up just a few times. The chain joins TRBV7-9 to TRBJ2-7, with D maybe TRBD1 (5 bases). From germline, CDR1 is SEHNR and CDR2 FQNEAQ (reference sequence). CDR3 length: 14 amino acids. V lost 3 bases, J lost 2 bases, and 11 bases lay in between. The CDR3 DNA follows: TGTGCCAGCAGCTTTGCGACAGCGACCTACGAGCAGTACTTC. Its translation: CASSFATATYEQYF.

CDR3 bases: TGCGCCAGCAGCCGAGCCCCAGAAGGGGCCGATGGCTACACCTTC. Translating it yields CASSRAPEGADGYTF. The chain is built from TRBV5-1 and TRBJ1-2, with a possible D match to TRBD1 (5 bases). In germline, CDR1 is SGHRS, CDR2 YFSETQ. V was shortened by 4 bases and J by 6 bases, with 19 bases between the two germline ends. This CDR3 spans 15 amino acids.

On this clonotype: This sequence may be a read error, since a much larger clone differs from it by one base. The chain links TRBV7-9 to TRBJ1-2; no clear D gene. The germline V gene encodes CDR1 SEHNR and CDR2 FQNEAQ (reference sequence). This CDR3 is built from 12 residues. Trimming cost V 1 base and J 7 bases, with 7 bases left between them. The CDR3 loop reads CASSLDSSGYTF. In DNA, the CDR3 is TGTGCCAGCAGCTTAGACAGCTCTGGCTACACCTTC. Looking up the rest from reference TRBV7-9 and TRBJ1-2 gives the full variable domain: DTGVSQNPRHKITKRGQNVTFRCDPISEHNRLYWYRQTLGQGPEFLTYFQNEAQLEKSRLLSDRFSAERPKGSFSTLEIQRTEQGDSAMYLCASSLDSSGYTFGSGTRLTVV.

This clonotype was counted a single time. The chain couples TRBV15 to TRBJ2-7, with a weak D call TRBD2 (6 bases). The CDR3 is 13 residues long. Deletions cut 8 bases from V and 2 bases from J, with 13 bases between. Germline V lookup: CDR1 LNHNV, CDR2 YYDKDF (reference sequence). The CDR3 is CATGQGGTYEQYF. DNA for the CDR3: TGTGCCACCGGGCAGGGAGGTACCTACGAGCAGTACTTC.

This clonotype was seen repeatedly, ten times or more. The V call is TRBV7-2, the J call TRBJ2-5; possibly TRBD2 for D (5 bases). V lost 1 base and J lost 5, with 14 bases in between. CDR1 and CDR2 from the germline V gene are SGHTA and FQGNSA. The CDR3 runs 15 residues. The CDR3 spells CASSLGSSTLETQYF. For the CDR3, the DNA is TGTGCCAGCAGCTTAGGTTCTAGCACCCTGGAGACCCAGTACTTC. The full variable domain, completed using reference TRBV7-2 and TRBJ2-5, is GAGVSQSPSNKVTEKGKDVELRCDPISGHTALYWYRQSLGQGLEFLIYFQGNSAPDKSGLPSDRFSAERTGGSVSTLTIQRTQQEDSAVYLCASSLGSSTLETQYFGPGTRLLVL.

This clonotype was picked up a small number of times. Here the CDR3 DNA reads TGTGCCAGCAGTTACTCACCAGGTAGGCCCAATCAGCCCCAGCATTTT. It is translated as CASSYSPGRPNQPQHF. The chain couples TRBV6-6 to TRBJ1-5; D unresolved. V lost 0 bases, J lost 3 bases, and 12 bases lay in between. The CDR3 extends over 16 amino acids. The germline V gene has CDR1 MNHNY and CDR2 SVGAGI (reference sequence).